This T cell receptor (beta chain) was recorded in a study of T-cell memory formation after mild COVID-19. Study-level information: TCR clusters were largely donor specific. General study findings and limits: Among clones contracting day 15 to 85, CD4/CD8 was balanced, whereas later expanders leaned CD4+.

Germline trimming cut 5 bases from V and 8 bases from J; bases unmatched to any gene: 7. The CDR3 is 16 amino acids. This clonotype came up a few times. Its antigen remains unknown. TCRdb recomputed calls from the 5' RACE reads with MiXCR, one row per CDR3 protein. The top ten clones hold roughly 8.9% of a sample with about 430,000 distinct CDR3 sequences, around 24% of them seen once. The genes are TRBV12-3 or TRBV12-4 and TRBJ2-1, with 15 bases aligning to TRBD2. The sample consisted of PBMCs or a T cell subset sorted from them (not recorded which). The source is an adult woman who had mild COVID-19 (a few samples of this study predate the infection). Cell type and time point are not known. CDR3 DNA sequence: TGTGCCAGCAGTCAGGGACTAGCGGGGGGAAATGATGAGCAGTTCTTC. It is translated as CASSQGLAGGNDEQFF.